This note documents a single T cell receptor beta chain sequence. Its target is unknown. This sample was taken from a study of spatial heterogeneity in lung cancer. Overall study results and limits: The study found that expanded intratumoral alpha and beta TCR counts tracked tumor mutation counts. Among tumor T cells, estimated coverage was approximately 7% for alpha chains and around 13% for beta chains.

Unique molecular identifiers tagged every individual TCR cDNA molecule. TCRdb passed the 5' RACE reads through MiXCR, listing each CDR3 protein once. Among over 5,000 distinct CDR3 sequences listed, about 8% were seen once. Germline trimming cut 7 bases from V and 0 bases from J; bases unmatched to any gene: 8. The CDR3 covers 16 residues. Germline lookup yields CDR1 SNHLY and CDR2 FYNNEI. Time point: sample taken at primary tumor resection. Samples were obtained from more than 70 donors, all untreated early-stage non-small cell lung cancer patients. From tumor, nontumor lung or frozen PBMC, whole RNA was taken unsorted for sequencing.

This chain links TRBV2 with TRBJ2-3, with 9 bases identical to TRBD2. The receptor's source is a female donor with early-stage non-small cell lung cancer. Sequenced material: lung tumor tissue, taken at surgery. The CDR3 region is CASTPGLAASTDTQYF. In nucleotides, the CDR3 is TGTGCCAGCACCCCGGGACTAGCCGCTAGCACAGATACGCAGTATTTT.